What follows is one T cell receptor beta chain and its context. Its antigen remains unknown. The CDR3 covers 15 residues. V was clipped by 0 bases and J by 7 bases; unmatched bases: 5. Germline V gives CDR1 ENHRY, CDR2 SYGVKD. The repertoire was sequenced with immunoSEQ multiplex PCR; TCRdb's copy has only in-frame clones and lacks some. The top ten clones hold 0.89% of a sample with about 97,000 clones, about 95% of them seen once. The donors were members of the validation cohort comprising over 90 subjects, separate from the roughly 650-subject first cohort. The data derive from a study of cytomegalovirus exposure and HLA in healthy donors. Study outcomes and limitations: According to the study, 160 or so TCR beta chains were cytomegalovirus-associated.

The chain links TRBV10-3 to TRBJ2-1; 8 bases agree with TRBD1. This TCR came from a young woman in good health and CMV-seronegative. Sample: PBMCs. The CDR3 loop reads CAISESPTGVNEQFF. The CDR3 bases are TGTGCCATCAGTGAGTCTCCGACAGGGGTTAATGAGCAGTTCTTC.